The 25 T cell receptor beta chains below all came from one sample that was sequenced in a study of T and B cells in COVID-19 patients. TRB rearrangements were amplified by multiplex PCR with BIOMED2 TRB-A/B primers. From the multiplex PCR reads, TCRdb called clonotypes with MiXCR, one entry per CDR3 protein. The sample holds more than 5,500 distinct CDR3 sequences, around a third seen once. Blood genomic DNA input for TRB amplification was about 240-550 ng. The specimen sequenced was blood. These receptors were taken from a human donor who had recovered from COVID-19.

This clonotype occurred a few times. The chain employs TRBV12-3 or TRBV12-4 and TRBJ2-1; 11 bases match TRBD2. This CDR3 is built from 15 residues. After removal of 2 bases from V and 9 bases from J, the junction contained 6 bases not matched to a gene. The CDR3 DNA sequence: TGTGCCAGCAGTTTAAGGGCTAGCGGGGGGTTTGAGCAGTTCTTC. Protein sequence: CASSLRASGGFEQFF.

J is TRBJ1-2 and V is TRBV24-1; no clear D gene. This CDR3 is built from 12 residues. Germline values: CDR1 KGHDR, CDR2 SFDVKD. Trimming took 4 bases from V and 7 from J, leaving 9 bases between them. In nucleotides, the CDR3 is TGTGCCACCAGTGACCCTGGTGGTGGCTACACCTTC. Protein: CATSDPGGGYTF.

This chain connects TRBV5-5 to TRBJ2-2; TRBD1 matches 9 bases. From germline, CDR1 is SGHKS and CDR2 YYEKEE (reference sequence). This CDR3 region has 16 residues. J gave up 8 bases and V 4 bases, and 12 bases lay outside the gene matches. As DNA, the CDR3 is TGTGCCAGCAGCGGTTTTCCGGGACAGGGATCGGGGGAGCTGTTTTTT. Translation gives CASSGFPGQGSGELFF.

The chain combines TRBV6-6 with TRBJ2-2, with D perhaps TRBD1 (6 bases). Trimming cost V 2 bases and J 0 bases, with 7 bases left between them. Germline CDR1 is MNHNY and CDR2 is SVGAGI (reference sequence). The CDR3 contains 15 residues. As DNA, the CDR3 is TGTGCCAGCAGTTACCGGACAGCGAACACCGGGGAGCTGTTTTTT. Translating gives CASSYRTANTGELFF.

This chain connects TRBV6-4 to TRBJ1-1; no reliable D call. V dropped 7 bases and J dropped 5 bases, with 17 bases sitting between them. The CDR3 length is 14 residues. The germline CDR1 and CDR2 sequences are MRHNA and SNTAGT. In DNA, the CDR3 is TGTGCCAGCACCTCCCCGGGAGGGTTGACTGAAGCTTTCTTT. This gives the protein CASTSPGGLTEAFF.

In this sample, this clonotype turned up a few times. This chain links TRBV6-2 or TRBV6-3 with TRBJ2-3; 7 bases align to TRBD1. Per germline, CDR1 MNHEY and CDR2 SVGEGT. The V and J ends lost 6 bases and 4 bases, in that order; junction bases with no gene match: 4. CDR3 length: 13 amino acids. In DNA, the CDR3 is TGTGCCAGCAGCCGCCAGGGGGCAGATACGCAGTATTTT. Translated: CASSRQGADTQYF.

The chain has TRBV6-5 and TRBJ1-2; D remains ambiguous. V was cut by 0 bases and J by 2 bases, with 10 bases left in between. The germline V gene encodes CDR1 MNHEY and CDR2 SVGAGI. This CDR3 region has 15 residues. The CDR3 region has the DNA TGTGCCAGCAGTTACTCAGGCAATTCGAACTATGGCTACACCTTC. Translated: CASSYSGNSNYGYTF.

This clonotype was picked up a small number of times. The V and J genes are TRBV7-6 and TRBJ2-3; a weak D match, TRBD2 (6 bases). The CDR3 is 17 amino acids. Germline V gene data show CDR1 as SGHVS and CDR2 as FNYEAQ. Trimming removed 5 bases at V and 1 base at J, with 19 bases between. The CDR3 reads CASSRVVPGDGTDTQYF. Written as DNA, the CDR3 is TGTGCCAGCAGCCGTGTGGTACCGGGGGATGGCACAGATACGCAGTATTTT.

The chain couples TRBV6-1 to TRBJ1-2, with D maybe TRBD1 (5 bases). The CDR3 totals 13 residues. V was shortened by 4 bases and J by 8 bases, with 14 bases between the two germline ends. Germline CDR1 is MNHNS and CDR2 is SASEGT. Here the CDR3 DNA reads TGTGCCAGCAGTGGCCGGGCGGGGGAAGGCTACACCTTC. It translates to CASSGRAGEGYTF.

The chain recombines TRBV7-6 with TRBJ2-7, with TRBD1 matching 8 bases. J was trimmed by 2 bases and V by 2 bases; bases with no gene match: 8. Germline V lookup: CDR1 SGHVS, CDR2 FNYEAQ. The CDR3 has 16 residues. CDR3 sequence reads: CASSLLFRQGTYEQYF. The CDR3 region has the DNA TGTGCCAGCAGCTTACTATTTCGACAGGGGACCTACGAGCAGTACTTC. Together with reference TRBV7-6 and TRBJ2-7, the CDR3 gives the full variable domain: GAGVSQSPRYKVTKRGQDVALRCDPISGHVSLYWYRQALGQGPEFLTYFNYEAQQDKSGLPNDRFSAERPEGSISTLTIQRTEQRDSAMYRCASSLLFRQGTYEQYFGPGTRLTVT.

V gene TRBV5-6 combines with J gene TRBJ2-7; D perhaps matches TRBD1 (5 bases). This CDR3 has 13 residues. CDR1 SGHDT and CDR2 YYEEEE come from the germline V gene. V lost 4 bases and J lost 1, with 9 bases in between. The CDR3: CASSTGSSYEQYF. CDR3 in DNA: TGTGCCAGCAGCACAGGCAGTTCCTACGAGCAGTACTTC.

The CDR3 region is CASSYSSRHNSPLHF. The DNA of the CDR3 is TGTGCCAGCAGTTACAGTAGTCGGCATAATTCACCCCTCCACTTT. V gene TRBV6-6 combines with J gene TRBJ1-6; no clear D gene. The CDR3 loop spans 15 amino acids. V was trimmed by 2 bases and J by 5 bases, leaving 10 bases between them. Germline CDR1 reads MNHNY; CDR2 reads SVGAGI (reference sequence).

The V and J genes are TRBV6-1 and TRBJ2-1; no firm D call. Trimming removed 1 base from V and 0 bases from J, with 16 bases in between. The CDR3 totals 18 residues. CDR1 and CDR2 from the germline V gene are MNHNS and SASEGT. In DNA form, the CDR3 reads TGTGCCAGCAGTGAAGTAGGCAAGCCTTTCTACTCCTACAATGAGCAGTTCTTC. Translated, it gives CASSEVGKPFYSYNEQFF.

This clonotype was counted a single time. This chain connects TRBV11-2 to TRBJ2-3; 11 nucleotides agree with TRBD1. CDR1 SGHAT and CDR2 FQNNGV come from the germline V gene. V was clipped by 4 bases and J by 2 bases; unmatched bases: 17. The CDR3 totals 20 residues. CDR3 sequence (DNA): TGTGCCAGCAGCTCCACTCATTTGGGACAGGGGGAACTCTACACAGATACGCAGTATTTT. This gives the protein CASSSTHLGQGELYTDTQYF.

The rearrangement joins TRBV5-4 to TRBJ2-1, with 14 bases aligning to TRBD2. V lost 3 bases and J lost 7; bases outside the gene matches: 12. The CDR3 length is 18 residues. Germline V gene lookup returns CDR1 SGHNT and CDR2 YYREEE (reference sequence). CDR3 nucleotide sequence: TGTGCCAGCAGCTGGGGTCGACTAGCGGGGGGGCCTGGGAATGAGCAGTTCTTC. Translating gives CASSWGRLAGGPGNEQFF. Filled out from reference TRBV5-4 and TRBJ2-1, the complete variable domain reads ETGVTQSPTHLIKTRGQQVTLRCSSQSGHNTVSWYQQALGQGPQFIFQYYREEENGRGNFPPRFSGLQFPNYSSELNVNALELDDSALYLCASSWGRLAGGPGNEQFFGPGTRLTVL.

This clonotype was counted once. The J gene is TRBJ1-4, the V gene TRBV5-6, with 7 bases identical to TRBD1. V lost 6 bases, J lost 7 bases, and 9 bases stayed unmatched. The germline V gene has CDR1 SGHDT and CDR2 YYEEEE. The CDR3 has 14 amino acids. CDR3 region: CASTRDRASEKLFF. CDR3 nucleotides: TGTGCCAGCACCCGAGACAGGGCGTCTGAAAAACTGTTTTTT.

This chain connects TRBV6-5 to TRBJ2-7; 8 bases align to TRBD2. CDR3 length: 13 amino acids. Germline lookup yields CDR1 MNHEY and CDR2 SVGAGI. The junction had 9 bases not matched to a gene; V was cut back by 8 bases and J by 6 bases. CDR3 loop: CASPAGVICEQYF. As DNA, the CDR3 is TGTGCCAGCCCAGCGGGGGTTATCTGCGAGCAGTACTTC.

The rearrangement joins TRBV27 to TRBJ2-5, with D possibly being TRBD2 (7 bases). Germline-derived CDR1 and CDR2 are MNHEY and SMNVEV (reference sequence). The CDR3 is made up of 15 amino acids. V was trimmed by 6 bases and J by 4 bases, leaving 18 bases between them. CDR3 loop: CASRRRGGGLETQYF. CDR3 DNA: TGTGCCAGCAGAAGGAGGGGGGGGGGCTTAGAGACCCAGTACTTC.

The chain links TRBV19 to TRBJ2-1; 10 nucleotides line up with TRBD1. V was clipped by 6 bases and J by 8 bases; unmatched bases: 13. This CDR3 contains 16 residues. CDR1 and CDR2 from the germline V gene are LNHDA and SQIVND (reference sequence). CDR3 sequence: CASRRPGQGLRDEQFF. The CDR3 DNA sequence: TGTGCCAGTAGAAGACCGGGACAGGGGTTACGCGATGAGCAGTTCTTC.

DNA of the CDR3: TGCAGTGCTAGATCCCCAGATACGCAGTATTTT. Protein sequence: CSARSPDTQYF. The J gene is TRBJ2-3, the V gene TRBV20-1; no clear D. The V gene's germline CDR1 is DFQATT and CDR2 SNEGSKA (reference sequence). Trimming removed 2 bases at V and 4 bases at J, with 4 bases between. This CDR3 spans 11 amino acids.

The V and J genes are TRBV12-3 or TRBV12-4 and TRBJ1-5; D ambiguous. The CDR3 extends over 13 amino acids. V lost 3 bases and J lost 7, with 10 bases in between. Here the CDR3 reads CASSFWEGQPQHF. For the CDR3, the DNA is TGTGCCAGCAGTTTCTGGGAAGGGCAGCCCCAGCATTTT.

This clonotype is judged medium-sized. The chain carries TRBV19 and TRBJ2-7, with 8 bases matching TRBD2. CDR1 LNHDA and CDR2 SQIVND come from the germline V gene (reference sequence). Germline trimming cut 9 bases from V and 7 bases from J; bases unmatched to any gene: 8. This CDR3 has 12 amino acids. The CDR3 DNA is TGTGCCAGCCCGGGGGGGCTAGCGGAGCAGTACGTC. Its protein is CASPGGLAEQYV.

A few counts support this clonotype. V gene TRBV6-1 combines with J gene TRBJ2-2, with 8 bases identical to TRBD1. Germline lookup yields CDR1 MNHNS and CDR2 SASEGT. This CDR3 is 14 amino acids long. J gave up 5 bases and V 9 bases, and 8 bases lay outside the gene matches. In DNA, the CDR3 is TGTGCCAGTATGGACAGGGTTGAGACCGGGGAGCTGTTTTTT. Its protein product is CASMDRVETGELFF.

This sequence joins TRBV20-1 and TRBJ2-5; 9 nucleotides line up with TRBD2. Germline CDR1 is DFQATT and CDR2 is SNEGSKA (reference sequence). J lost 5 bases, V lost 3 bases, and 4 bases had no gene match. CDR3 length equals 13 residues. The CDR3 DNA sequence: TGCAGTGCTAGTGGGACTAGCCGGGAGACCCAGTACTTC. Residues: CSASGTSRETQYF.

This clonotype is classed as medium-sized. V and J are TRBV5-4 and TRBJ2-1; D is uncertain. The germline CDR1 and CDR2 sequences are SGHNT and YYREEE (reference sequence). V was trimmed by 0 bases and J by 9 bases, leaving 16 bases between them. The CDR3 extends over 15 amino acids. In nucleotides, the CDR3 is TGTGCCAGCAGCTTGGTAGCTAACCAGGTGGGTGAGCAGTTCTTC. It codes for CASSLVANQVGEQFF.